This entry lists 10 T cell receptor beta chains sequenced from one sample in a study of blood T cell repertoires in COVID-19. The table came from immunoSEQ multiplex PCR; TCRdb's copy has only in-frame clones and leaves some out. This sample has approximately 490,000 clones, with 75% to 90% found just once. The specimen was PBMCs or T cells enriched from blood (not recorded which). The origin of the receptors is a woman aged 60-70 years who had recovered from COVID-19.

The chain joins TRBV7-9 to TRBJ1-1, with D unclear. V dropped 2 bases and J dropped 7 bases, with 11 bases sitting between them. Germline V gene data show CDR1 as SEHNR and CDR2 as FQNEAQ (reference sequence). This CDR3 comprises 13 residues. Here the CDR3 DNA reads TGTGCCAGCAGCTTAACGAGTTTTTTTGAAGCTTTCTTT. As protein: CASSLTSFFEAFF.

This clone was detected only once. The chain is built from TRBV6-5 and TRBJ1-6; TRBD1 matches at 7 bases. Germline V lookup: CDR1 MNHEY, CDR2 SVGAGI. The CDR3 contains 15 residues. J lost 3 bases, V lost 7 bases, and 6 bases had no gene match. CDR3 residues: CASKSTGHYNSPLHF. CDR3 DNA sequence: TGTGCCAGCAAGTCGACAGGGCACTATAATTCACCCCTCCACTTT.

The chain recombines TRBV20-1 with TRBJ1-2, with D unclear. This CDR3 is built from 9 residues. V was clipped by 6 bases and J by 6 bases, with 5 bases between them. Germline values: CDR1 DFQATT, CDR2 SNEGSKA (reference sequence). The CDR3 sequence: CSAGDGYTF. CDR3 sequence (DNA): TGCAGTGCCGGGGATGGCTACACCTTC.

This sequence joins TRBV10-3 and TRBJ2-2; 7 nucleotides line up with TRBD2. The junction had 14 bases not matched to a gene; V was cut back by 6 bases and J by 7 bases. Germline V gene data show CDR1 as ENHRY and CDR2 as SYGVKD. The CDR3 loop spans 16 amino acids. Written as DNA, the CDR3 is TGTGCCATCAGGGGTCTGGAGCGGGGATATGTCGGGGAGCTGTTTTTT. It is translated as CAIRGLERGYVGELFF.

The chain employs TRBV7-9 and TRBJ1-1, with D unresolved. Trimming cost V 5 bases and J 7 bases, with 14 bases left between them. Germline assignment: CDR1 SEHNR and CDR2 FQNEAQ (reference sequence). The CDR3 spans 13 residues. CDR3 sequence reads: CASSPRTEIEAFF. The CDR3 DNA sequence: TGTGCCAGCAGCCCGAGGACTGAAATTGAAGCTTTCTTT.

The chain combines TRBV5-4 with TRBJ2-5; perhaps TRBD2 as D (6 bases). This CDR3 comprises 15 residues. The V end was cut by 1 base, the J end by 5 bases, with 15 bases between. CDR1 and CDR2 from the germline V gene are SGHNT and YYREEE (reference sequence). CDR3 sequence: CASSLQEGPGETQYF. CDR3 bases: TGTGCCAGCAGCTTGCAGGAGGGTCCTGGGGAGACCCAGTACTTC.

The chain has TRBV19 and TRBJ1-5, with TRBD1 identical over 9 bases. Germline loops: CDR1 LNHDA, CDR2 SQIVND (reference sequence). Trimming took 5 bases from V and 3 from J; bases not matched to a gene: 8. CDR3 size: 16 residues. Here the CDR3 DNA reads TGTGCCAGTAGTGCCCGGACAGGGGTTATCAATCAGCCCCAGCATTTT. Translation: CASSARTGVINQPQHF.

The J gene is TRBJ1-2, the V gene TRBV2; TRBD1 agrees at 8 bases. CDR3 length equals 16 residues. Trimming at V came to 3 bases and at J to 8 bases, leaving 14 bases not matched to a gene. The germline V gene encodes CDR1 SNHLY and CDR2 FYNNEI. The CDR3 coding sequence is TGTGCCAGCAGTGATGCCGGGACAGGATTTCTTAGAGGCTACACCTTC. Translated: CASSDAGTGFLRGYTF. Combining the CDR3 with reference TRBV2 and TRBJ1-2 gives the whole variable domain EPEVTQTPSHQVTQMGQEVILRCVPISNHLYFYWYRQILGQKVEFLVSFYNNEISEKSEIFDDQFSVERPDGSNFTLKIRSTKLEDSAMYFCASSDAGTGFLRGYTFGSGTRLTVV.

The V call is TRBV27, the J call TRBJ2-7, with TRBD1 matching 7 bases. The CDR3 is 15 residues long. The V and J ends lost 7 bases and 0 bases, in that order; junction bases with no gene match: 9. The V gene's germline CDR1 is MNHEY and CDR2 SMNVEV (reference sequence). The CDR3 DNA reads as TGTGCCAGCACCATACCGGGACAGAGCTCCTACGAGCAGTACGTC. Encoded protein: CASTIPGQSSYEQYV.

Notes on this clone: Other DNA sequences of this sample code for an identical CDR3. The CDR3, as DNA: TGTGCCAGCAGTTGGACAGCAGGCTACGAGCAGTACTTC. It translates to CASSWTAGYEQYF. J is TRBJ2-7 and V is TRBV2; D possibly corresponds to TRBD1 (6 bases). V dropped 5 bases and J dropped 3 bases, with 11 bases sitting between them. CDR3 size: 13 residues. Germline loops: CDR1 SNHLY, CDR2 FYNNEI.